Following are 4 T cell receptor beta chains from one sample sequenced in a study of blood T cell repertoires in COVID-19. Assay used: immunoSEQ multiplex PCR; TCRdb lists only in-frame clones, some missing. The sample holds around 180,000 clones, roughly 80% seen once. The sample consisted of peripheral blood. The receptor source for this set is a woman in her 30s with acute or convalescent COVID-19.

The chain employs TRBV27 and TRBJ1-5; TRBD1 matches 8 bases. V was clipped by 3 bases and J by 4 bases; unmatched bases: 5. CDR3 size: 15 residues. Germline V gene sequence: CDR1 MNHEY, CDR2 SMNVEV (reference sequence). The CDR3 region is CASSLQTGANQPQHF. CDR3 DNA sequence: TGTGCCAGCAGTTTGCAGACAGGGGCGAATCAGCCCCAGCATTTT.

The chain is built from TRBV4-3 and TRBJ1-1, with 7 bases fitting TRBD1. The CDR3 is 15 amino acids. CDR1 and CDR2 from the germline V gene are LGHNA and YSLEER. V dropped 5 bases and J dropped 1; count of bases not matched to a gene: 7. The CDR3 reads CASSSRQGGNTEAFF. CDR3 DNA sequence: TGCGCCAGCAGCTCCCGACAGGGTGGGAACACTGAAGCTTTCTTT.

The chain uses TRBV7-2 and TRBJ2-2, with D perhaps TRBD1 (6 bases). Per germline, CDR1 SGHTA and CDR2 FQGNSA. The CDR3 sequence is 15 residues long. The V end was cut by 8 bases, the J end by 8 bases, with 21 bases between. As DNA, the CDR3 is TGTGCCAGCGGACAGAGCAGGGGTCTAGGGGGGGAGCTGTTTTTT. Amino acids: CASGQSRGLGGELFF.

This chain uses TRBV7-2 with TRBJ1-5; 11 bases are shared with TRBD1. With V trimmed by 5 bases and J by 7 bases, 4 bases remained unmatched. The germline gives CDR1 SGHTA, CDR2 FQGNSA. The CDR3 is 14 amino acids. The CDR3 sequence is CASSGQGAAQPQHF. The CDR3, as DNA: TGTGCCAGCAGCGGACAGGGGGCCGCCCAGCCCCAGCATTTT.